The source of this T cell receptor beta chain is a study of blood T cell repertoires in COVID-19. Assay: immunoSEQ multiplex PCR; the TCRdb copy retains only in-frame clones and omits some. There are 150,000 to 200,000 clones in the sample; 75% to 85% occur only once, and around 16% lies in the top ten. V gave up 3 bases and J gave up 2 bases; unmatched junction bases: 8. Per the germline V gene, CDR1 is LGHNA and CDR2 is YNFKEQ. The CDR3 sequence is 17 residues long. This clonotype originated in a woman between 45 and 65 years old with acute COVID-19. V gene TRBV4-2 combines with J gene TRBJ2-5; 11 bases map to TRBD2. Sequences were obtained from PBMCs or T cells enriched from blood (not recorded which). The CDR3 sequence: CASSQRLLAGEQETQYF. The CDR3 DNA follows: TGTGCCAGCAGCCAGCGCCTACTAGCGGGAGAGCAAGAGACCCAGTACTTC.